One sample yielded the 7 T cell receptor beta chains listed below, sequenced in a study of blood T cells in healthy people across ages. It was with a sample-barcoded 5' primer and a J-beta primer mix that a second PCR of about 7 to 12 cycles was run. Each CDR3 protein is one row after TCRdb ran MiXCR on the 5' RACE reads. Found here are 1.5 million to 2 million distinct CDR3 sequences, approximately 28% of them singletons; the top ten hold less than 9.5%. The sequenced sample consisted of blood. These TCRs come from a woman in her twenties or thirties in good health.

The chain carries TRBV11-2 and TRBJ1-6; perhaps TRBD1 as D (5 bases). The ends were cut back, 7 bases at V and 9 bases at J, with 16 bases in the middle. The V gene's germline CDR1 is SGHAT and CDR2 FQNNGV. The CDR3 sequence is 14 residues long. Here the CDR3 reads CASIGTFGGSPLHF. CDR3 sequence (DNA): TGTGCCAGCATCGGGACTTTCGGGGGTTCACCCCTCCACTTT. Looking up the rest from reference TRBV11-2 and TRBJ1-6 gives the full variable domain: EAGVAQSPRYKIIEKRQSVAFWCNPISGHATLYWYQQILGQGPKLLIQFQNNGVVDDSQLPKDRFSAERLKGVDSTLKIQPAKLEDSAVYLCASIGTFGGSPLHFGNGTRLTVT.

CDR3 in DNA: TGCGCCAGCAGCTCCCTGACTGGTCTGGCAGATACGCAGTATTTT. This codes for CASSSLTGLADTQYF. J is TRBJ2-3 and V is TRBV5-1; no reliable D call. Germline V gene lookup returns CDR1 SGHRS and CDR2 YFSETQ. Trimming pared 3 bases from V and 4 bases from J, leaving 15 bases between. CDR3 length equals 15 residues. Combining the CDR3 with reference TRBV5-1 and TRBJ2-3 gives the whole variable domain KAGVTQTPRYLIKTRGQQVTLSCSPISGHRSVSWYQQTPGQGLQFLFEYFSETQRNKGNFPGRFSGRQFSNSRSEMNVSTLELGDSALYLCASSSLTGLADTQYFGPGTRLTVL.

In this sample, this clonotype turned up a few times. This rearrangement joins TRBV20-1 to TRBJ1-5; 8 bases align to TRBD1. V was clipped by 5 bases and J by 7 bases; unmatched bases: 10. CDR1 and CDR2 (germline): DFQATT, SNEGSKA (reference sequence). The CDR3 sequence is 14 residues long. CDR3 protein: CSASTGQGWQPQHF. CDR3 DNA sequence: TGCAGTGCTTCGACCGGACAGGGCTGGCAGCCCCAGCATTTT.

Ten or more counts support this clonotype. The chain joins TRBV10-3 to TRBJ2-7; D gene unclear. The V gene lost 0 bases and the J gene lost 4 bases, with 10 bases spanning the gap. Per the germline V gene, CDR1 is ENHRY and CDR2 is SYGVKD. The CDR3 sequence is 14 residues long. CDR3 nucleotide sequence: TGTGCCATCAGTGAGTCAGGAATTGTATACGAGCAGTACTTC. It codes for CAISESGIVYEQYF.

In its sample, this clonotype was seen many times. The chain carries TRBV29-1 and TRBJ2-1, with 7 bases that match TRBD1. Losses at the gene ends were 5 bases for V and 4 bases for J; bases not matched to a gene: 11. The CDR3 covers 15 residues. Germline-derived CDR1 and CDR2 are SQVTM and ANQGSEA. CDR3 bases: TGCAGCGTTCGGACAGGCAGGGGAGATTACAATGAGCAGTTCTTC. This sequence encodes CSVRTGRGDYNEQFF.

The table lists this clonotype with many counts. CDR3 protein: CASSLGTVNSPLHF. The CDR3 region has the DNA TGTGCCAGCAGTTTGGGGACAGTTAATTCACCCCTCCACTTT. The chain recombines TRBV3-1 with TRBJ1-6, with 7 nucleotides matching TRBD1. The CDR3 contains 14 residues. Germline V gene data show CDR1 as LGHDT and CDR2 as YNNKEL (reference sequence). The ends lost 6 bases at V and 6 bases at J; junction bases unmatched: 5.

The chain employs TRBV6-2 or TRBV6-3 and TRBJ2-7; 8 nucleotides match TRBD1. With V trimmed by 8 bases and J by 2 bases, 14 bases remained unmatched. The germline V gene encodes CDR1 MNHEY and CDR2 SVGEGT. This CDR3 has 16 residues. In DNA, the CDR3 is TGTGCCAGCTTGAATCCCCGACAGGGGAGTACCTACGAGCAGTACTTC. Translation: CASLNPRQGSTYEQYF.